This T cell receptor beta chain appears in the sequencing data of a study of long-term antiretroviral therapy in people with HIV. A note on this clone: What it binds is unknown.

An immunoSEQ assay, version v3.0, was performed at survey level. Libraries were prepared by immunoSEQ multiplex PCR; TCRdb keeps only in-frame clonotypes and omits some of them. Of roughly 15,000 clones in the sample, 70% to 90% were seen once. General study findings and limits: Diversity went up after ART and still fell short of transplant donor controls.

Sequenced material: unsorted PBMCs, taken 6.2 years after starting antiretroviral therapy. This clonotype originated in a middle-aged man with HIV.

CDR3 DNA: TGTGCCAGCAGCGCGAGCGGGAGACACAAAGACGAGCAGTTCTTC. It translates to CASSASGRHKDEQFF. The chain uses TRBV9 and TRBJ2-1; 8 nucleotides line up with TRBD2. The length of the CDR3 is 15 residues. Looked up from germline, CDR1 is SGDLS and CDR2 is YYNGEE. Losses at the gene ends were 3 bases for V and 10 bases for J; bases not matched to a gene: 12.